A single sample is the source of the 2 T cell receptor beta chains below, sequenced in a study of T cell responses to AZD1222 COVID-19 vaccine. Data came from immunoSEQ multiplex PCR; TCRdb stores just in-frame clones and leaves some out. This table has roughly 200,000 clones, 94% appearing once. This material consisted of peripheral blood, taken 28 days after the second dose of the MenACWY control vaccine. These receptors originate from an adult who received the MenACWY meningococcal vaccine as a control.

The V gene is TRBV4-3, the J gene TRBJ1-3; D gene uncertain. Trimming took off 0 bases at V and 4 bases at J, with 4 bases between the two ends. The germline V gene encodes CDR1 LGHNA and CDR2 YSLEER. CDR3 length equals 13 residues. This CDR3 reads CASSQEKGNTIYF. The DNA of the CDR3 is TGCGCCAGCAGCCAAGAAAAGGGAAACACCATATATTTT.

This clone came up a few times. V is TRBV10-3 and J is TRBJ2-1, with 9 bases that match TRBD1. Per germline, CDR1 ENHRY and CDR2 SYGVKD. The CDR3 extends over 14 amino acids. V trimming: 4 bases; J trimming: 6 bases; junction bases outside the gene matches: 4. The DNA of the CDR3 is TGTGCCATCAGTGCGGGACAGGGTGGCAATGAGCAGTTCTTC. Translation: CAISAGQGGNEQFF.